Listed below are T cell receptor beta chains from one sample, sequenced in a study of blood T cell repertoires in COVID-19. Method: immunoSEQ multiplex PCR; TCRdb's copy keeps in-frame clones and lacks some. This table holds 55,000 to 75,000 clones, approximately 88% found once. Material: peripheral blood. Source of these receptors: a man between 60 and 75 years old with COVID-19, enrolled during active disease. Each CDR3 is given without its conserved first and last residue.

v_call: TRBV6-1; j_call: TRBJ1-5; cdr3_aa: ASSESVRVGNQPQH
v_call: TRBV24-1; j_call: TRBJ2-5; cdr3_aa: ATSRDSQETQY
v_call: TRBV10-3; j_call: TRBJ2-3; cdr3_aa: AISGARQGWDTQY
v_call: TRBV5-1; j_call: TRBJ2-1; cdr3_aa: ASSLFGGTNEQF
v_call: TRBV9; j_call: TRBJ1-3; cdr3_aa: ASSLEQVAISGNTIY
v_call: TRBV9; j_call: TRBJ2-7; cdr3_aa: ASSVGPSGGAKDEQY
v_call: TRBV5-5; j_call: TRBJ2-7; cdr3_aa: ASRQTGGEQY
v_call: TRBV7-3; j_call: TRBJ2-2; cdr3_aa: ASSLSNRGLF
v_call: TRBV7-9; j_call: TRBJ2-3; cdr3_aa: ASSLYVATDTQY
v_call: TRBV9; j_call: TRBJ2-7; cdr3_aa: ASSVGTGVDEQY
v_call: TRBV5-1; j_call: TRBJ2-7; cdr3_aa: ASSPTGQAINEQY
v_call: TRBV4-1; j_call: TRBJ1-5; cdr3_aa: ASSHGANNQPQH
v_call: TRBV5-1; j_call: TRBJ1-2; cdr3_aa: ASSLEFDPTKAGIGYT
v_call: TRBV2; j_call: TRBJ1-1; cdr3_aa: ASRGVLNTEAF
v_call: TRBV19; j_call: TRBJ1-2; cdr3_aa: ASSWTGWDGSYGYT
v_call: TRBV9; j_call: TRBJ2-6; cdr3_aa: ASSPFSSGANVLT
v_call: TRBV29-1; j_call: TRBJ1-2; cdr3_aa: SVDGTGGSYGYT
v_call: TRBV3-1/TRBV3-2; j_call: TRBJ2-7; cdr3_aa: ASSSAGGPYEQY